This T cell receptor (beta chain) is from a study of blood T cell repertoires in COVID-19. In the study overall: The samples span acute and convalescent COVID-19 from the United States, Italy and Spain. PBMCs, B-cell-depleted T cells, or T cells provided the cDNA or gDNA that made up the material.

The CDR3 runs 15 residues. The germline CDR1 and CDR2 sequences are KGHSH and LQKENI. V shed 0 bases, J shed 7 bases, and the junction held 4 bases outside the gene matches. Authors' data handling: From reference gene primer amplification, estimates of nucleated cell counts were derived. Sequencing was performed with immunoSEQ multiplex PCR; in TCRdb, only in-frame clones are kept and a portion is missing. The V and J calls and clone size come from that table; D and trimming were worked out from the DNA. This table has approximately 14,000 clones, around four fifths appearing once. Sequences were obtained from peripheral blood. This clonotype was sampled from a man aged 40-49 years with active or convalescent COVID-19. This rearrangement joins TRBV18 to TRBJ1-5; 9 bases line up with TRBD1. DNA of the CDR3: TGTGCCAGCTCACCACCGGGGACAGGGACCCAGCCCCAGCATTTT. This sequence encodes CASSPPGTGTQPQHF. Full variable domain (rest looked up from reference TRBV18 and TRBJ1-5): NAGVMQNPRHLVRRRGQEARLRCSPMKGHSHVYWYRQLPEEGLKFMVYLQKENIIDESGMPKERFSAEFPKEGPSILRIQQVVRGDSAAYFCASSPPGTGTQPQHFGDGTRLSIL.